This T cell receptor beta chain was identified in a study of patients and donors after allogeneic stem cell transplantation. Trimming took off 1 base at V and 9 bases at J, with 7 bases between the two ends. This CDR3 is built from 12 residues. TCRdb ran MiXCR on the RT-PCR reads and lists one entry per CDR3 protein. Of about a million distinct CDR3 sequences listed, under 20% are singletons. The sequenced sample consisted of blood, either unsorted or a sorted T cell fraction (not recorded which). J is TRBJ2-1 and V is TRBV12-3 or TRBV12-4; D is unclear. This TCR derives from a human donor who was either an allogeneic HSCT recipient or a stem cell or donor lymphocyte infusion donor (not recorded which). It is not recorded whose cells these are; they may come from a transplant donor. The CDR3 DNA sequence: TGTGCCAGCAGTTTAGATACGCTTGAGCAGTTCTTC. Its protein product is CASSLDTLEQFF.